The T cell receptor (beta chain) under discussion was sequenced for a study of cytomegalovirus exposure and HLA in healthy donors. Broader study findings: 164 TCR beta chains were listed as cytomegalovirus-associated. Through in vitro validation, three CMV-associated chains were shown to be specific for CMV antigens.

The protocol was immunoSEQ multiplex PCR, while the TCRdb copy is restricted to in-frame clones and leaves out a portion. The sample consists of about 140,000 clones, 70% to 90% of them appearing once. This clone was counted a single time. Antigen specificity is unknown. Sample: PBMCs. The receptor comes from a man between 18 and 35 years old in good health and CMV-seropositive.

The CDR3: CASSEALIHVSYEQFF. The CDR3, as DNA: TGTGCCAGCAGTGAAGCACTAATACATGTTTCGTATGAGCAGTTCTTC. The J gene is TRBJ2-1, the V gene TRBV6-1; D uncertain. CDR1 and CDR2 (germline): MNHNS, SASEGT. This CDR3 has 16 amino acids. V was shortened by 0 bases and J by 8 bases, with 17 bases between the two germline ends.